This T cell receptor (beta chain) was captured by sequencing in a study of T cell repertoires in ileal Crohn's disease. The study, taken as a whole, reports: Compared with CD4 T cells, sorted CD8 cells carried more expanded clones.

Assay used: immunoSEQ multiplex PCR; TCRdb lists only in-frame clones, some missing. The data contain roughly 13,000 clones, less than 80% of them seen just once; the ten biggest clones take up roughly 14%. As concerns this clone: The antigen is not known.

Germline V lookup: CDR1 MRHNA, CDR2 SNTAGT. This CDR3 spans 14 amino acids. Trimming left V 2 bases short and J 1 base short, with 5 bases between. Time point of the sample: inflamed ileum from the surgical specimen. The sequence derives from an adult with Crohn's disease. The chain is built from TRBV6-4 and TRBJ2-2; unclear D gene. The sequencing sample was made of ileal tissue. CDR3 region: CASSDGENTGELFF. The CDR3 DNA follows: TGTGCCAGCAGTGACGGGGAGAACACCGGGGAGCTGTTTTTT.